Listed below are T cell receptor beta chains from one sample, sequenced in a study of Ad26.COV2.S vaccination and SARS-CoV-2 variants. The method was immunoSEQ multiplex PCR; TCRdb's version includes in-frame clones alone and lacks a portion of them. The profile covers roughly 500,000 clones, with around 88% appearing a single time and more than 10% taken by the ten largest. The sample in question was peripheral blood, obtained in a trial of Ad26.COV2.S vaccine versus placebo. These receptors were collected from a person between 18 and 65 years old who received the Ad26.COV2.S COVID-19 vaccine or a placebo. Both conserved end residues are part of each CDR3. A D gene is named only where the DNA matches it firmly. Part of the rows lack a size; the others show once, few, many or a class for expanded clones.

size	V	D	J	DNA	CDR3
NA	TRBV24-1	TRBD2	TRBJ2-1	TGTGCCACCAGTGTCACAGCGGGAGTTGTGGATGAGCAGTTCTTC	CATSVTAGVVDEQFF
NA	TRBV19	TRBD2	TRBJ2-6	TGTGCCAGTAGTAAATCCCGGACTAGCGTTCTCTCTGGGGCCAACGTCCTGACTTTC	CASSKSRTSVLSGANVLTF
NA	TRBV11-3	NA	TRBJ2-5	TGTGCCAGCAGCCTAGACAGAAAAGAGACCCAGTACTTC	CASSLDRKETQYF
once	TRBV3-1/TRBV3-2	NA	TRBJ1-5	TGTGCCAGCAGCCAAAGACCAGGAAGCAATCAGCCCCAGCATTTT	CASSQRPGSNQPQHF
NA	TRBV18	NA	TRBJ1-1	TGTGCCAGCTCACCACAAGGGGGCACTGAAGCTTTCTTT	CASSPQGGTEAFF
NA	TRBV7-2	NA	TRBJ1-1	TGTGCCAGCACCCTAGCCCACACCCCTCTCAGGGAAAACACTGAAGCTTTCTTT	CASTLAHTPLRENTEAFF
NA	TRBV5-6	NA	TRBJ2-1	TGTGCCAGCAGCTCCACCAGGGCCCCTAGCTCTAATGAGCAGTTCTTC	CASSSTRAPSSNEQFF
NA	TRBV20-1	NA	TRBJ1-1	TGCAGTGCTAGTCTCGGGGGCTTAGGGAACACTGAAGCTTTCTTT	CSASLGGLGNTEAFF
NA	TRBV6-1	NA	TRBJ1-1	TGTGCCATCTACCGGGACATACTTACCTACACTGAAGCTTTCTTT	CAIYRDILTYTEAFF
NA	TRBV3-1/TRBV3-2	NA	TRBJ2-1	TGTGCCAGCAGCCGGCATGACCCGACTAGTGAGCCCAATGAGCAGTTCTTC	CASSRHDPTSEPNEQFF
NA	TRBV6-6	NA	TRBJ1-5	TGTGCCAGCAGCGACGGTGCTGAAGGTCAGCCCCAGCATTTT	CASSDGAEGQPQHF
NA	TRBV15	NA	TRBJ2-1	TGTGCCACAAAACAGGGAACGGGTGAGCAGTTCTTC	CATKQGTGEQFF
once	TRBV19	TRBD1	TRBJ1-2	TGTGCCAGTAGTATTCTCGGACAGGGGTTTAAGAATGGCTACACCTTC	CASSILGQGFKNGYTF
NA	TRBV9	TRBD1	TRBJ2-2	TGTGCCAGCAGCGCATACAGGGGTCGCGCCACCGGGGAGCTGTTTTTT	CASSAYRGRATGELFF
NA	TRBV3-1/TRBV3-2	TRBD2	TRBJ2-1	TGTGCCAGCAGCCTACGCACTAGCGGGAGGGTCTCCTACAATGAGCAGTTCTTC	CASSLRTSGRVSYNEQFF
NA	TRBV2	TRBD1	TRBJ1-5	TGTGCCAGCACCCCCGGGACAGGGGTTCTTCAGCCCCAGCATTTT	CASTPGTGVLQPQHF
NA	TRBV27	TRBD1	TRBJ1-6	TGTGCCAGCAGTCCAACCGGACAGGGGGCTTCACCCCTCCACTTT	CASSPTGQGASPLHF
NA	TRBV6-5	NA	TRBJ1-3	TGTGCCAGCAGTTACCCCCTTGGGTCTGGAAACACCATATATTTT	CASSYPLGSGNTIYF
NA	TRBV12-2	NA	TRBJ2-6	TGTGCAAGTCGCCGAAGACGGTCTTCTGGGGCCAACGTCCTGACTTTC	CASRRRRSSGANVLTF
NA	TRBV28	NA	TRBJ2-7	TGTGCCAGCAGGGGTAAGACAGATCTCTACGAGCAGTACTTC	CASRGKTDLYEQYF
NA	TRBV6-5	TRBD2	TRBJ2-7	TGTGCCAGCAGTACTAGCGCCACATACTACGAGCAGTACTTC	CASSTSATYYEQYF
NA	TRBV6-2/TRBV6-3	NA	TRBJ1-1	TGTGCCAGCAGTTCCCAGGTGTGGACTGAAGCTTTCTTT	CASSSQVWTEAFF
NA	TRBV28	NA	TRBJ1-5	TGTGCCAGCAGTTTATTGGGCAGGGTCGGACAGCCCCAGCATTTT	CASSLLGRVGQPQHF
NA	TRBV19	NA	TRBJ1-4	TGTGCCAGTAGGGCCATCACAACTAATGAAAAACTGTTTTTT	CASRAITTNEKLFF
NA	TRBV30	NA	TRBJ1-3	TGTGCCTGGACTGGGGCTAGCACCATATATTTT	CAWTGASTIYF
once	TRBV7-2	NA	TRBJ2-1	TGTGCCAGCAGCTATCAGGGCAGGGCCTACAATGAGCAGTTCTTC	CASSYQGRAYNEQFF
NA	TRBV18	NA	TRBJ2-3	TGTGCCAGCTCATCCCCGAAAAGCACAGATACGCAGTATTTT	CASSSPKSTDTQYF
NA	TRBV6-6	NA	TRBJ2-7	TGTGCCAGCAGTTACCCCCGTAGGGAGGGGGGCTACGAGCAGTACTTC	CASSYPRREGGYEQYF